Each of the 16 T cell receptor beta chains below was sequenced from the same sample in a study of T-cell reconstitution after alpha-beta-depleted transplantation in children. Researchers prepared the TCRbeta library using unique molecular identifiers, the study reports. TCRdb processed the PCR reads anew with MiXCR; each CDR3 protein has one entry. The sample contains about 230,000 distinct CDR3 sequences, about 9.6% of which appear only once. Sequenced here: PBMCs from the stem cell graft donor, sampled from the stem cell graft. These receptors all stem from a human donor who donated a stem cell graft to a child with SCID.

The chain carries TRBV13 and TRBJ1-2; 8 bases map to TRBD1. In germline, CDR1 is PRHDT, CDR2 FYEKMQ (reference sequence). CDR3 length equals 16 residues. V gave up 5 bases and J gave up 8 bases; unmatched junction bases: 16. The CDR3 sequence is CASSVTGQGRLQGYTF. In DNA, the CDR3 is TGTGCCAGCAGCGTAACCGGACAGGGTCGACTGCAGGGCTACACCTTC.

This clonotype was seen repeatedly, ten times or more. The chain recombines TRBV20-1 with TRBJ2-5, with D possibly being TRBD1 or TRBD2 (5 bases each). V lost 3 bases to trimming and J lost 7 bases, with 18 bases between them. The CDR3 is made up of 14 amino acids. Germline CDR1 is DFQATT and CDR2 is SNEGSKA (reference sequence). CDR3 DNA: TGCAGTGCTAGCAACGGGGCCTCTGCGGGGACCCAGTACTTC. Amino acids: CSASNGASAGTQYF.

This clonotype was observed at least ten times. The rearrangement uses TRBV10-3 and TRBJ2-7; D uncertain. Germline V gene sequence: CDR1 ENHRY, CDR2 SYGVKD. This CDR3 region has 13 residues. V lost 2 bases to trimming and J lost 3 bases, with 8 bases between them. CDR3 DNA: TGTGCCATCAGTGAGAACATGCACTACGAGCAGTACTTC. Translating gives CAISENMHYEQYF.

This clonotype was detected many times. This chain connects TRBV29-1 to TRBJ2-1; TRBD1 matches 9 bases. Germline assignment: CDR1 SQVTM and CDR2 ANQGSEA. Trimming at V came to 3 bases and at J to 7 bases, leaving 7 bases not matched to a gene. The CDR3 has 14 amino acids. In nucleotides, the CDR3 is TGCAGCGTTGACGACGGACAGGGGCGAAATGAGCAGTTCTTC. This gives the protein CSVDDGQGRNEQFF.

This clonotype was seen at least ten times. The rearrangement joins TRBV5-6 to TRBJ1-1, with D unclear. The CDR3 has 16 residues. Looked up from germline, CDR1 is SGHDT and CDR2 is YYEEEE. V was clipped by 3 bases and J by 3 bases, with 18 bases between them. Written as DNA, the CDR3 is TGTGCCAGCAGCTCATCTTTAAGGGCGAAGGACACTGAAGCTTTCTTT. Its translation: CASSSSLRAKDTEAFF. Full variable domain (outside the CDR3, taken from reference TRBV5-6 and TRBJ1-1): DAGVTQSPTHLIKTRGQQVTLRCSPKSGHDTVSWYQQALGQGPQFIFQYYEEEERQRGNFPDRFSGHQFPNYSSELNVNALLLGDSALYLCASSSSLRAKDTEAFFGQGTRLTVV.

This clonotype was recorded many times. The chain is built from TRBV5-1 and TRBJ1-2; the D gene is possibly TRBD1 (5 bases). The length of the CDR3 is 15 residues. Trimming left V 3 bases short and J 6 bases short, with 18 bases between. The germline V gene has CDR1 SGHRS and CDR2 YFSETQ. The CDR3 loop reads CASSSIPHAGDGYTF. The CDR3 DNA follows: TGCGCCAGCAGCTCAATCCCTCATGCGGGGGATGGCTACACCTTC.

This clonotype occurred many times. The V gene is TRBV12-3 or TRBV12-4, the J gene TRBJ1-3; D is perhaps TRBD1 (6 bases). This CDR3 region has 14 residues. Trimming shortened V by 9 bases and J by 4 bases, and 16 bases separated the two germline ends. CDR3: CASTMGAGGNTIYF. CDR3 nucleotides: TGTGCCAGTACGATGGGGGCTGGGGGAAACACCATATATTTT.

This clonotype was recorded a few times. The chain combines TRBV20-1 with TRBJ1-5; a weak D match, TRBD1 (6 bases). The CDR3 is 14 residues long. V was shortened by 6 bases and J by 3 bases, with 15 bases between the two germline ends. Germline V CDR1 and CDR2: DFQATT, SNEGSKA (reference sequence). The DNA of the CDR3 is TGCAGTGCCCTTAAAACAGGGAACAATCAGCCCCAGCATTTT. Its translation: CSALKTGNNQPQHF.

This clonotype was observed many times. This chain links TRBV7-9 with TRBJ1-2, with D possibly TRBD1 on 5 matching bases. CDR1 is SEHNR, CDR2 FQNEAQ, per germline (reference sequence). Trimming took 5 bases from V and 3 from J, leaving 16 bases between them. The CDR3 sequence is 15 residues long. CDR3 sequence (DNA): TGTGCCAGCAGCCCCCGCGGGACGGGTTACTATGGCTACACCTTC. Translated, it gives CASSPRGTGYYGYTF.

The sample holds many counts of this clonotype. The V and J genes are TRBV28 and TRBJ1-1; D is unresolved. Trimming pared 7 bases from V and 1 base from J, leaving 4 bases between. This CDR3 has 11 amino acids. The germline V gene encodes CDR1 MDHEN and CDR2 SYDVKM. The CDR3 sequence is CASKSNTEAFF. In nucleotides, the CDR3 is TGTGCCAGCAAATCGAACACTGAAGCTTTCTTT.

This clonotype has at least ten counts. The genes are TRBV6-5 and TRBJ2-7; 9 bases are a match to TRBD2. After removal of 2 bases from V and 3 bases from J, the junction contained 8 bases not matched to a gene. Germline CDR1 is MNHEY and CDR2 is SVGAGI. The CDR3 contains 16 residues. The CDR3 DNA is TGTGCCAGCAGTTACGTGGTTAGCGGGAGCTTCTACGAGCAGTACTTC. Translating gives CASSYVVSGSFYEQYF.

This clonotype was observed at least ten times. CDR3 residues: CASSEDRGLAGELFF. CDR3 sequence (DNA): TGCGCCAGCAGCGAGGACAGGGGGCTGGCCGGGGAGCTGTTTTTT. The chain couples TRBV5-1 to TRBJ2-2; TRBD1 matches 11 bases. Germline loops: CDR1 SGHRS, CDR2 YFSETQ. J was trimmed by 6 bases and V by 4 bases; bases with no gene match: 5. The CDR3 covers 15 residues.

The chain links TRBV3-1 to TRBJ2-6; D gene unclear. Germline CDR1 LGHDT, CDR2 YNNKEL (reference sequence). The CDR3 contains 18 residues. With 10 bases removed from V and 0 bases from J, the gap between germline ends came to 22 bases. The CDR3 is CAICLGWVSFSGANVLTF. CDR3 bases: TGTGCCATCTGTTTAGGATGGGTATCCTTCTCTGGGGCCAACGTCCTGACTTTC.

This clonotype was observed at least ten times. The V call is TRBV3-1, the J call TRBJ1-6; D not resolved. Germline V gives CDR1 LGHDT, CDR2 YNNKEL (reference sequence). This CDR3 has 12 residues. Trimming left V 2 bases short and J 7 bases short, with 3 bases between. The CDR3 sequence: CASSQTNSPLHF. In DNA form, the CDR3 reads TGTGCCAGCAGCCAAACGAATTCACCCCTCCACTTT. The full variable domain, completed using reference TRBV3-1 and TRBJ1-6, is DTAVSQTPKYLVTQMGNDKSIKCEQNLGHDTMYWYKQDSKKFLKIMFSYNNKELIINETVPNRFSPKSPDKAHLNLHINSLELGDSAVYFCASSQTNSPLHFGNGTRLTVT.

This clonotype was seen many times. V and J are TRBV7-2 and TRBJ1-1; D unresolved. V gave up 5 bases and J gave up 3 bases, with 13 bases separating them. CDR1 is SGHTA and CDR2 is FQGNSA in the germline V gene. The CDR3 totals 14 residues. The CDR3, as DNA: TGTGCCAGCAGCGGCATGTGGGCGGACACTGAAGCTTTCTTT. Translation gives CASSGMWADTEAFF.

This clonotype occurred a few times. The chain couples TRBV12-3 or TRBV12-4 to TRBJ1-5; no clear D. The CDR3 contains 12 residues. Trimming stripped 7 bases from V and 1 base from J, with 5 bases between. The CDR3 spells CASKESNQPQHF. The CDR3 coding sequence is TGTGCCAGCAAGGAAAGCAATCAGCCCCAGCATTTT.